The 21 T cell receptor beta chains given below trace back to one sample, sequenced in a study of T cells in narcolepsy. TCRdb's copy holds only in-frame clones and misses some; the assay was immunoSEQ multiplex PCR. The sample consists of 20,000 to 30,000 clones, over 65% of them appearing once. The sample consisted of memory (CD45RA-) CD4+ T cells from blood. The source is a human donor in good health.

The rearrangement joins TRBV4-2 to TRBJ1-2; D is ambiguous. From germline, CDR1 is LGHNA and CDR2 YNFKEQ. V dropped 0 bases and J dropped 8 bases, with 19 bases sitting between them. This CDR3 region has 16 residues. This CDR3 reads CASSQEIATSKAGYTF. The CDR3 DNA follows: TGTGCCAGCAGCCAAGAAATTGCGACATCGAAAGCGGGCTACACCTTC.

In nucleotides, the CDR3 is TGTGCCTGGGGGGTTAGCCAAGAGACCCAGTACTTC. This gives the protein CAWGVSQETQYF. This chain connects TRBV30 to TRBJ2-5; unclear D gene. The germline V and J ends were trimmed by 5 bases and 1 base, with 8 bases remaining between them. This CDR3 comprises 12 residues. The germline CDR1 and CDR2 sequences are GTSNPN and SVGIG (reference sequence).

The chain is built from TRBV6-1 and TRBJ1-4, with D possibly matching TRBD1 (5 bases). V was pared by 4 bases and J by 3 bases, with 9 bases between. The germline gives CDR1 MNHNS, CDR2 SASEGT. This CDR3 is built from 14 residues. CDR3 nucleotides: TGTGCCAGCAGTGCGGGACGAGCTAATGAAAAACTGTTTTTT. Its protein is CASSAGRANEKLFF.

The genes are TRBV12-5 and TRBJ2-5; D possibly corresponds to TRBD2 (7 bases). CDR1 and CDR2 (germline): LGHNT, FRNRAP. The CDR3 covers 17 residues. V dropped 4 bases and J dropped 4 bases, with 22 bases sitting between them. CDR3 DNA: TGTGCTAGTGGTTCGGGCATGTACAGGGAGGGCGGAGAGACCCAGTACTTC. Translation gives CASGSGMYREGGETQYF.

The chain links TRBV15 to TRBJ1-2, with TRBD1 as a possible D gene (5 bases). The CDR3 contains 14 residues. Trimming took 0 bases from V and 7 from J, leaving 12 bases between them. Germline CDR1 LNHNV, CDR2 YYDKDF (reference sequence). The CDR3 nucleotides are TGTGCCACCAGCAGAGATCAGGGATGGGCTGGCTACACCTTC. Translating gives CATSRDQGWAGYTF.

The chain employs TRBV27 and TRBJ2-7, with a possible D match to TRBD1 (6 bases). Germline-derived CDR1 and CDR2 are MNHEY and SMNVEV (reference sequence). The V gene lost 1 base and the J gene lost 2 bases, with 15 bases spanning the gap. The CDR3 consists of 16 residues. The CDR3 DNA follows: TGTGCCAGCAGTTTATTGGCGGCCGGACAGCCCTACGAGCAGTACTTC. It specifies CASSLLAAGQPYEQYF.

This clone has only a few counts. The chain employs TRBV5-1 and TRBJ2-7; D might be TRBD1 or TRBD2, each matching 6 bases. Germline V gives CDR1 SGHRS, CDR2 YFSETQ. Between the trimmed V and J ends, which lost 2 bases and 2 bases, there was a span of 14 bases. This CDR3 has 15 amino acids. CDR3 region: CASSLGGLSPYEQYF. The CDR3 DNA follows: TGCGCCAGCAGCTTAGGGGGGCTATCCCCCTACGAGCAGTACTTC.

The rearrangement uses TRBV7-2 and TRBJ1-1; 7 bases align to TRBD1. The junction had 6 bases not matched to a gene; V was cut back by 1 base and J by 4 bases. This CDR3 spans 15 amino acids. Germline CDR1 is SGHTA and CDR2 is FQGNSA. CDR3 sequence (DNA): TGTGCCAGCAGCTTAGTCCAGGGGGTGGGCACTGAAGCTTTCTTT. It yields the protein CASSLVQGVGTEAFF.

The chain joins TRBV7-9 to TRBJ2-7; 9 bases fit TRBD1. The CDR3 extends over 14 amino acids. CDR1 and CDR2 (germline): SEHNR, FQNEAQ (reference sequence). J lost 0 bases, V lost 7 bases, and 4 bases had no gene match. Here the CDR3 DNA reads TGTGCCAGCACCCGACAGGGGGGCTCCTACGAGCAGTACTTC. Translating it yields CASTRQGGSYEQYF.

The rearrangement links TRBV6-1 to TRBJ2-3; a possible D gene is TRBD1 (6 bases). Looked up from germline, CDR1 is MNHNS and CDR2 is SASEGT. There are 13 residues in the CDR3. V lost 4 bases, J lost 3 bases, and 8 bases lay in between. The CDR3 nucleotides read TGTGCCAGCAGTGTAGGGACAACAGATACGCAGTATTTT. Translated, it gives CASSVGTTDTQYF.

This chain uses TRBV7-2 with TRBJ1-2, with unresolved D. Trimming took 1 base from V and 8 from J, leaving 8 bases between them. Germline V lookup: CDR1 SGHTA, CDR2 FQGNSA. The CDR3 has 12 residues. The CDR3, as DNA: TGTGCCAGCAGCTTAGAACTTCGAGGCTACACCTTC. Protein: CASSLELRGYTF.

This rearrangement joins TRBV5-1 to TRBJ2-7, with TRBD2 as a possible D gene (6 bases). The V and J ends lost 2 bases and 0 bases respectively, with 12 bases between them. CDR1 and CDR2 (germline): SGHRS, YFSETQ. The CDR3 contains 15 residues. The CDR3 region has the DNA TGCGCCAGCAGCTTAACCGGGACTGGCTCCTACGAGCAGTACTTC. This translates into CASSLTGTGSYEQYF.

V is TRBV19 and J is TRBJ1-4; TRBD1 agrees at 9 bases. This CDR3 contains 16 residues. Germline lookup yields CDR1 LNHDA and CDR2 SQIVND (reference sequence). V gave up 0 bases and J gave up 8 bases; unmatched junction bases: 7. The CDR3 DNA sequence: TGTGCCAGTAGTATAGATGACGGACAGGGGCTCGAAAAACTGTTTTTT. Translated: CASSIDDGQGLEKLFF.

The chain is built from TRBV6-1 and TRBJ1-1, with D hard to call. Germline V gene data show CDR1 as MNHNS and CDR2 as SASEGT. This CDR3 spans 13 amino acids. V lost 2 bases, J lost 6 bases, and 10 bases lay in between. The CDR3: CASSEFRGAEAFF. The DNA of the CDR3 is TGTGCCAGCAGTGAATTCCGCGGGGCTGAAGCTTTCTTT.

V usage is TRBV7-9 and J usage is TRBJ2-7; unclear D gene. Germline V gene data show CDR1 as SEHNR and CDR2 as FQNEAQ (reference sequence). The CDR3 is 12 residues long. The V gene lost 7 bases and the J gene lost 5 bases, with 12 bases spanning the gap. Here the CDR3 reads CASTRVVHEQYF. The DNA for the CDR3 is TGTGCCAGCACCCGCGTCGTACACGAGCAGTACTTC.

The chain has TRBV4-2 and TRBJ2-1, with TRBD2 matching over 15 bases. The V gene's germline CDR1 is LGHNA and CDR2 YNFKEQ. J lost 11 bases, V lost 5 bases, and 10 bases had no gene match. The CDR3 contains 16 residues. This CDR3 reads CASSATGTSGRPKQFF. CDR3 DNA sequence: TGTGCCAGCAGCGCCACCGGGACTAGCGGGAGGCCGAAGCAGTTCTTC.

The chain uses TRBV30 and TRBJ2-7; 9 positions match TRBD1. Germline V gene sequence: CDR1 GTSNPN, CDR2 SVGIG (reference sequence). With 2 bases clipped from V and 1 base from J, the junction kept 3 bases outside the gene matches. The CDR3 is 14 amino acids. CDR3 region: CAWSPGTGSYEQYF. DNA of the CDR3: TGTGCCTGGAGTCCCGGGACAGGGTCCTACGAGCAGTACTTC. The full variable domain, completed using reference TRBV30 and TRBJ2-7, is SQTIHQWPATLVQPVGSPLSLECTVEGTSNPNLYWYRQAAGRGLQLLFYSVGIGQISSEVPQNLSASRPQDRQFILSSKKLLLSDSGFYLCAWSPGTGSYEQYFGPGTRLTVT.

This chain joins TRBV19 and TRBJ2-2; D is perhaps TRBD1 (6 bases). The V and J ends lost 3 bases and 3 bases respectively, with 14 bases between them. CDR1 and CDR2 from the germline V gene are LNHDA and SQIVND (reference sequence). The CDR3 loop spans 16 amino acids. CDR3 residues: CASSMLTGRDTGELFF. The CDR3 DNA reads TGTGCCAGTAGTATGCTGACAGGTAGAGACACCGGGGAGCTGTTTTTT.

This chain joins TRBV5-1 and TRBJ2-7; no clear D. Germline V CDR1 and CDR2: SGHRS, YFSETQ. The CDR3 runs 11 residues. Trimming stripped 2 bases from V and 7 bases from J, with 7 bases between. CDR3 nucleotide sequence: TGCGCCAGCAGCTTCCAAACAGAGCAGTACTTC. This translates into CASSFQTEQYF.

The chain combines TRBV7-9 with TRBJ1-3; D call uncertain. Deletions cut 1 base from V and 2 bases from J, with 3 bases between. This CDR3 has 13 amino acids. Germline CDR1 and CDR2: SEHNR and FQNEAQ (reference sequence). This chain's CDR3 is CASSLGPGNTIYF. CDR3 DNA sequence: TGTGCCAGCAGCTTAGGCCCTGGAAACACCATATATTTT.

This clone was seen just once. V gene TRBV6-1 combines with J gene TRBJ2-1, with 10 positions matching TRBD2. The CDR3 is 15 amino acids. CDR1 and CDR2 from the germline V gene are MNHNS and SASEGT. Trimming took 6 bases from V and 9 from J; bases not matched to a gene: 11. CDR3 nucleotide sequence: TGTGCCAGCAGCTCTCGGACTAGCGGTTCAAGTGAGCAGTTCTTC. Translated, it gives CASSSRTSGSSEQFF.